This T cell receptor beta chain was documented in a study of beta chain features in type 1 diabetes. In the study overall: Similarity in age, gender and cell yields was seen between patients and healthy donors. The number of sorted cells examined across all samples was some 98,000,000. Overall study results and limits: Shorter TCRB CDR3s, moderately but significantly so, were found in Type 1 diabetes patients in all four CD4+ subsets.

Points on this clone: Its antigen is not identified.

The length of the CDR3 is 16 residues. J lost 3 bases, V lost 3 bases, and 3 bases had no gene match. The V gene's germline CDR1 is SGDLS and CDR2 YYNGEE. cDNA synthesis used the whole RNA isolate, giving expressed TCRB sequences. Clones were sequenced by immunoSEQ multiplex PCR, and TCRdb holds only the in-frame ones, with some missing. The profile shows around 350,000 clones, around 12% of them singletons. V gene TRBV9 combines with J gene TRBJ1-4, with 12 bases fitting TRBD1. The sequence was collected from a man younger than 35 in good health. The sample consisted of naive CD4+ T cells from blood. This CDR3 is CASSGGQGAPNEKLFF. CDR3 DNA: TGTGCCAGCAGCGGGGGACAGGGGGCGCCTAATGAAAAACTGTTTTTT.